The 9 T cell receptor beta chains below were found in one sample sequenced in a study of post-analysis software for immune sequencing data. TCR beta cDNA libraries had unique molecular identifiers. TCRdb reprocessed the PCR reads via MiXCR and lists one record per CDR3 protein. The data show 600,000 to 750,000 distinct CDR3 sequences, more than 50% seen once. Their recognized antigens are unknown. General observations from the study: In patients, roughly five TRBV segments were more frequent than in controls, with TRBV5-6, TRBV5-1 and TRBV20-1 among them.

The material sequenced was blood. Receptors originate from a girl aged 2 to 10 with multiple sclerosis.

The chain is built from TRBV7-2 and TRBJ2-1; unclear D gene. Per the germline V gene, CDR1 is SGHTA and CDR2 is FQGNSA. V gave up 0 bases and J gave up 10 bases, with 13 bases separating them. CDR3 length equals 14 residues. The CDR3 DNA follows: TGTGCCAGCAGCTTAGCGTACCAGCTTGGCGAGCAGTTCTTC. It encodes CASSLAYQLGEQFF.

The chain recombines TRBV12-5 with TRBJ2-4; tentatively, D is TRBD1 or TRBD2 (5 bases each). This CDR3 has 14 residues. V lost 7 bases and J lost 0, with 10 bases in between. The germline V gene has CDR1 LGHNT and CDR2 FRNRAP. The CDR3 region is CASARGVAKNIQYF. The CDR3 DNA follows: TGTGCTAGTGCCCGAGGGGTAGCCAAAAACATTCAGTACTTC.

The V call is TRBV12-3 or TRBV12-4, the J call TRBJ2-7, with unresolved D. The CDR3 has 16 residues. V lost 5 bases and J 3 bases, leaving 20 bases between the germline ends. The DNA of the CDR3 is TGTGCCAGCAGTCACTACAGAAGGGAAACATTCTACGAGCAGTACTTC. This codes for CASSHYRRETFYEQYF.

This chain joins TRBV29-1 and TRBJ2-3, with unresolved D. V dropped 4 bases and J dropped 2 bases, with 13 bases sitting between them. The germline V gene encodes CDR1 SQVTM and CDR2 ANQGSEA. The CDR3 consists of 14 residues. CDR3 DNA: TGCAGCGTTGCCCCGGTGGCGATCACAGATACGCAGTATTTT. As protein: CSVAPVAITDTQYF.

This clonotype has just a few counts. CDR3 in DNA: TGTGCCAGCAGGCCAGGGGGGGCAAATCCCCAAGAGACCCAGTACTTC. It encodes CASRPGGANPQETQYF. V usage is TRBV6-2 or TRBV6-3 and J usage is TRBJ2-5; D may correspond to TRBD1 or TRBD2 (7 bases each). Trimming took off 6 bases at V and 1 base at J, with 18 bases between the two ends. There are 16 residues in the CDR3. The germline gives CDR1 MNHEY, CDR2 SVGEGT.

The chain joins TRBV10-3 to TRBJ2-1; the D call may be TRBD1 or TRBD2 (5 bases each). The CDR3 is made up of 13 amino acids. Trimming took 3 bases from V and 5 from J, leaving 8 bases between them. CDR1 is ENHRY and CDR2 is SYGVKD in the germline V gene. CDR3 sequence reads: CAISDGGNNEQFF. The CDR3, as DNA: TGTGCCATCAGTGATGGGGGAAACAATGAGCAGTTCTTC.

As DNA, the CDR3 is TGTGCCAGCAGCTTAGCGGAAGGTGTGGGCTACGAGCAGTACTTC. The encoded protein is CASSLAEGVGYEQYF. V and J are TRBV7-2 and TRBJ2-7; D call uncertain. Trimming took 0 bases from V and 3 from J, leaving 12 bases between them. CDR1 is SGHTA, CDR2 FQGNSA, per germline. CDR3 length equals 15 residues.

The V gene is TRBV20-1, the J gene TRBJ2-7, with D tentatively TRBD1 (6 bases). The CDR3 contains 12 residues. V lost 0 bases and J lost 5, with 8 bases in between. Per germline, CDR1 DFQATT and CDR2 SNEGSKA (reference sequence). In nucleotides, the CDR3 is TGCAGTGCTAGAGATGGGGGCCACGAGCAGTACTTC. Residues: CSARDGGHEQYF.

The V and J genes are TRBV2 and TRBJ2-3; 7 bases fit TRBD1. Per germline, CDR1 SNHLY and CDR2 FYNNEI. V shed 4 bases, J shed 10 bases, and the junction held 11 bases outside the gene matches. This CDR3 has 14 amino acids. This CDR3 is CASSASPPGGPQYF. CDR3 DNA: TGTGCCAGCAGTGCCTCACCCCCAGGGGGACCGCAGTATTTT.